Shown below are 13 T cell receptor beta chains from a single sample sequenced in a study of blood T cell repertoires in COVID-19 (dated by TCRdb to the early 2020s). Library prep was done by the immunoSEQ multiplex PCR assay. The table was pulled from immuneACCESS by TCRdb, which kept in-frame rearrangements only. Such tables lose some clones; where checked, under half of the loss comes from unresolved V genes, and the rest has no known cause. This sample holds 250,000 to 300,000 clones; under 95% were observed only once. Jointly, the top ten make up about 2.3% of the sample. Sequenced sample: PBMCs or T cells enriched from blood (not recorded which). These receptors originate from a woman aged 40 to 49 with acute COVID-19.

The rearrangement joins TRBV19 to TRBJ2-1, with 10 bases identical to TRBD2. Germline loops: CDR1 LNHDA, CDR2 SQIVND (reference sequence). The CDR3 spans 15 residues. V was pared by 4 bases and J by 6 bases, with 6 bases of the junction left unmatched. CDR3 in amino acids: CASSTHSGRINEQFF. The CDR3 DNA reads as TGTGCCAGTAGTACCCATAGCGGGAGGATCAATGAGCAGTTCTTC.

The V gene is TRBV6-1, the J gene TRBJ2-7; 9 nucleotides line up with TRBD2. The CDR3 spans 16 residues. V shed 1 base and J 4 bases; nucleotides not matched to a gene: 8. The germline V gene encodes CDR1 MNHNS and CDR2 SASEGT. CDR3 sequence: CASSEGLAVLGYEQYF. In DNA form, the CDR3 reads TGTGCCAGCAGTGAAGGACTAGCGGTGTTAGGATACGAGCAGTACTTC.

The rearrangement uses TRBV4-2 and TRBJ1-5; D possibly corresponds to TRBD1 (5 bases). The V end was cut by 3 bases, the J end by 7 bases, with 16 bases between. The CDR3 extends over 15 amino acids. Germline CDR1 and CDR2: LGHNA and YNFKEQ. The DNA for the CDR3 is TGTGCCAGCAGCCAGCGGGACGGTGAGGTCCAGCCCCAGCATTTT. Protein product: CASSQRDGEVQPQHF.

The gene calls are TRBV7-6 and TRBJ1-2; TRBD1 might be the D (5 bases). This CDR3 comprises 18 residues. Germline CDR1 reads SGHVS; CDR2 reads FNYEAQ. V was trimmed by 1 base and J by 4 bases, leaving 22 bases between them. The CDR3 region has the DNA TGTGCCAGCAGCTTAGGGGGAGGGAGGGGACTCCGCCCCTATGGCTACACCTTC. As protein: CASSLGGGRGLRPYGYTF.

The chain carries TRBV28 and TRBJ1-1; 10 nucleotides match TRBD1. CDR3 length equals 14 residues. Germline V gene lookup returns CDR1 MDHEN and CDR2 SYDVKM. Trimming took 6 bases from V and 3 from J; bases not matched to a gene: 4. CDR3 loop: CASSGGTGDTEAFF. CDR3 nucleotides: TGTGCCAGCAGCGGCGGGACAGGGGACACTGAAGCTTTCTTT.

The CDR3 is CASSLDYRDRGSYTF. In DNA form, the CDR3 reads TGTGCCAGCAGCTTGGACTACAGGGACCGAGGGAGCTACACCTTC. The chain uses TRBV5-6 and TRBJ1-2, with D perhaps TRBD1 (6 bases). Germline V gives CDR1 SGHDT, CDR2 YYEEEE. V was clipped by 0 bases and J by 9 bases, with 18 bases between them. This CDR3 spans 15 amino acids.

This chain connects TRBV7-9 to TRBJ1-4, with D maybe TRBD1 (5 bases). Trimming took off 2 bases at V and 6 bases at J, with 16 bases between the two ends. This CDR3 has 16 residues. CDR1 and CDR2 from the germline V gene are SEHNR and FQNEAQ (reference sequence). The CDR3 reads CASSLPRGGSDEKLFF. For the CDR3, the DNA is TGTGCCAGCAGCTTACCCCGGGGGGGTTCGGATGAAAAACTGTTTTTT.

The V and J genes are TRBV5-1 and TRBJ2-5; 11 bases align to TRBD2. V dropped 1 base and J dropped 5; count of bases not matched to a gene: 7. The V gene's germline CDR1 is SGHRS and CDR2 YFSETQ. The CDR3 totals 16 residues. The CDR3 loop is CASSLNLAGGGETQYF. CDR3 DNA sequence: TGCGCCAGCAGCTTGAATCTAGCGGGAGGAGGTGAGACCCAGTACTTC.

A word on this clone: Different DNA sequences within this sample yield the same CDR3. The V gene is TRBV7-9, the J gene TRBJ1-1; no definite D call. Trimming took off 3 bases at V and 2 bases at J, with 10 bases between the two ends. From germline, CDR1 is SEHNR and CDR2 FQNEAQ (reference sequence). The CDR3 covers 14 residues. This CDR3 reads CASSFAGVNTEAFF. In DNA form, the CDR3 reads TGTGCCAGCAGCTTTGCCGGGGTAAACACTGAAGCTTTCTTT. Full variable domain (rest looked up from reference TRBV7-9 and TRBJ1-1): DTGVSQNPRHKITKRGQNVTFRCDPISEHNRLYWYRQTLGQGPEFLTYFQNEAQLEKSRLLSDRFSAERPKGSFSTLEIQRTEQGDSAMYLCASSFAGVNTEAFFGQGTRLTVV.

The gene calls are TRBV5-6 and TRBJ2-3; perhaps TRBD1 as D (5 bases). This CDR3 is built from 14 residues. The germline V gene encodes CDR1 SGHDT and CDR2 YYEEEE. Trimming removed 4 bases at V and 1 base at J, with 10 bases between. CDR3 loop: CASSIRVRTDTQYF. For the CDR3, the DNA is TGTGCCAGCAGCATCAGGGTCCGCACAGATACGCAGTATTTT. The complete variable domain, with remaining parts taken from reference TRBV5-6 and TRBJ2-3, reads DAGVTQSPTHLIKTRGQQVTLRCSPKSGHDTVSWYQQALGQGPQFIFQYYEEEERQRGNFPDRFSGHQFPNYSSELNVNALLLGDSALYLCASSIRVRTDTQYFGPGTRLTVL.

The rearrangement joins TRBV24-1 to TRBJ1-2, with D uncertain. The CDR3 has 14 amino acids. The germline V gene has CDR1 KGHDR and CDR2 SFDVKD. V lost 4 bases and J lost 2, with 10 bases in between. The CDR3 sequence: CATSDPGHNYGYTF. CDR3 coding DNA: TGTGCCACCAGTGACCCTGGCCACAACTATGGCTACACCTTC.

The chain couples TRBV7-9 to TRBJ2-1; TRBD1 might be the D (5 bases). This CDR3 has 13 amino acids. Germline assignment: CDR1 SEHNR and CDR2 FQNEAQ (reference sequence). Between the trimmed V and J ends, which lost 2 bases and 5 bases, there was a span of 7 bases. CDR3 loop: CASSLLGDNEQFF. CDR3 DNA: TGTGCCAGCAGCTTACTAGGGGACAATGAGCAGTTCTTC.

The J gene is TRBJ2-7, the V gene TRBV28; tentative D call: TRBD1 (7 bases). Germline V lookup: CDR1 MDHEN, CDR2 SYDVKM. Trimming shortened V by 7 bases and J by 3 bases, and 16 bases separated the two germline ends. The CDR3 is 14 residues long. CDR3 protein: CASKSEGAGYEQYF. The CDR3 nucleotides are TGTGCCAGCAAATCGGAGGGGGCTGGCTACGAGCAGTACTTC.